This T cell receptor beta chain was profiled in a study of cytomegalovirus exposure and HLA in healthy donors. It was with 60 Vbeta and 13 Jbeta primers that the PCR ran. Clones were read by immunoSEQ multiplex PCR, and TCRdb kept only the in-frame ones, dropping some. The repertoire holds some 190,000 clones, 75% to 85% seen once, with 1.5% to 2% in the top ten. Concerning this clone itself: At one end the junction does not follow the germline gene, possibly because of a read error.

This CDR3 has 14 amino acids. CDR1 is SSHAT and CDR2 is FNYEAQ in the germline V gene (reference sequence). The sequence was collected from a man between 18 and 35 years old in good health and CMV-seronegative. This chain links TRBV7-7 with TRBJ2-7, with 7 nucleotides matching TRBD1. Input material: PBMCs. The CDR3 coding sequence is TGTGCTAGCAGCCGTGACAGGGCTTCCTACGAGCAGTACTTC. It is translated as CASSRDRASYEQYF.